This paragraph covers one T cell receptor beta chain sequence. The CDR3 consists of 15 residues. Germline assignment: CDR1 SEHNR and CDR2 FQNEAQ (reference sequence). With 0 bases removed from V and 4 bases from J, the gap between germline ends came to 11 bases. This sample was taken from a study of blood T cell repertoires in COVID-19. Study-level information: Acute and convalescent COVID-19 samples came from the United States, Italy and Spain. From T cells, B-cell-depleted T cells, or PBMCs came the material, which was cDNA or gDNA.

In the original processing: Amplification of reference gene primers was used by the study to estimate nucleated cell counts. Clones were read by immunoSEQ multiplex PCR, and TCRdb kept only the in-frame ones, dropping some. V, J and clone size derive from that table, while D and trimming were established from the DNA sequence. This sample yields 300,000 to 400,000 clones, of which 88% are seen a single time; around 1.2% belongs to the top ten. The chain couples TRBV7-9 to TRBJ2-3; D is perhaps TRBD1 (6 bases). This clonotype was obtained from a woman aged 18 to 35 who had recovered from COVID-19. Sequences were obtained from PBMCs or T cells enriched from blood (not recorded which). CDR3 protein: CASSLAGGTADTQYF. The CDR3 bases are TGTGCCAGCAGCTTAGCTGGGGGCACCGCAGATACGCAGTATTTT.